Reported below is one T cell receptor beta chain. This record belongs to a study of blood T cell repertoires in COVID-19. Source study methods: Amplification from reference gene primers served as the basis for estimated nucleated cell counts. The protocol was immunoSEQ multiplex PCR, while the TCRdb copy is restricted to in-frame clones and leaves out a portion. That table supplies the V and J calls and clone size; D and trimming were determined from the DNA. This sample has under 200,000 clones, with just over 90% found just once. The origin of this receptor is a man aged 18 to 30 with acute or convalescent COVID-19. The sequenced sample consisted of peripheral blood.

CDR3 DNA: TGTGCCAGCAGCGTAGAGGACAGGGGGCGAGAGACCCAGTACTTC. This sequence encodes CASSVEDRGRETQYF. The chain recombines TRBV9 with TRBJ2-5, with 11 bases that match TRBD1. The V segment lost 0 bases and the J segment 4 bases; nucleotides outside the gene matches: 2. The CDR3 loop spans 15 amino acids. The germline gives CDR1 SGDLS, CDR2 YYNGEE. The full variable domain, completed using reference TRBV9 and TRBJ2-5, is DSGVTQTPKHLITATGQRVTLRCSPRSGDLSVYWYQQSLDQGLQFLIQYYNGEERAKGNILERFSAQQFPDLHSELNLSSLELGDSALYFCASSVEDRGRETQYFGPGTRLLVL.